This TCR beta chain is from a study of cytomegalovirus exposure and HLA in healthy donors. Overall study results and limits: The authors later found most CMV-associated TCR beta chains appeared HLA-restricted. The classifier reportedly diagnosed cytomegalovirus status with high specificity and sensitivity. Most of the TCR beta V segments (in an earlier analysis) were productive either about 90% or about 30% of the time.

The PCR had 60 Vbeta and 13 Jbeta primers. The table came from immunoSEQ multiplex PCR; TCRdb's copy has only in-frame clones and leaves some out. This sample has 120,000 or so clones; around 72% occur once, and the top ten carry roughly 10%. On this clone itself: Its target is not known.

The CDR3 has 16 amino acids. Trimming took 2 bases from V and 2 from J; bases not matched to a gene: 5. Per the germline V gene, CDR1 is SEHNR and CDR2 is FQNEAQ (reference sequence). Material for sequencing was PBMCs. The V and J genes are TRBV7-9 and TRBJ2-3, with 9 bases that match TRBD2. The source of this sequence is a woman aged 50 to 65 in good health and CMV-seropositive. As DNA, the CDR3 is TGTGCCAGCAGCTTATACGCGGGGGGGACCACAGATACGCAGTATTTT. Its protein product is CASSLYAGGTTDTQYF.